A selection of T cell receptor beta chains follows, all from one sample in a study of blood T cell repertoires in COVID-19. Method: immunoSEQ multiplex PCR; TCRdb's copy keeps in-frame clones and lacks some. The repertoire holds about 160,000 clones, with 80% as singletons. What was sequenced was PBMCs or T cells enriched from blood (not recorded which). These receptors originate from a man aged 35 to 55 who had recovered from COVID-19. The CDR3 runs from the conserved cysteine through the conserved F or W.

TRBV12-5 | CASGLIWTGDSGNTIYF
TRBV7-2 | CASSFTFKIGELFF
TRBV1 | CTSRWEDREQYGYTF
TRBV19 | CASTVQGRGSSEQFF
TRBV6-5 | CAAREAGTEAFF
TRBV6-5 | CASSYAGMPQHF
TRBV11-2 | CASSMTGGNYEQYF
TRBV25-1 | CASSGLRGGDTGELFF
TRBV11-3 | CASSSGDRSYNEQFF
TRBV5-6 | CASSLGQNEYEQYF
TRBV7-6 | CASSLGARGDEKLFF
TRBV5-4 | CASSRALFENGYTF
TRBV5-5 | CASRSGGDYNEQFF
TRBV2 | CASRPIVSGQGVYEQFF
TRBV9 | CASSVVAGEQFF
TRBV19 | CASSTTGGSYGYTF
TRBV27 | CASSLSMAGGQGGETQYF
TRBV9 | CASSVEAGSSYEQYF
TRBV6-5 | CASEGGYQPQHF
TRBV9 | CASSSPPSAGGENGELFF
TRBV3-1/TRBV3-2 | CASSQGHTQYF
TRBV6-5 | CASRDRKIGGYTF
TRBV3-1/TRBV3-2 | CASSQTLAGGEDTQYF
TRBV5-6 | CASSFGGGIDTQYF
TRBV6-1 | CASSDLSRSRAYNEQFF
TRBV7-3 | CASSLTGPSVSYNEQFF
TRBV12-5 | CASGFERGGYEQYF
TRBV25-1 | CASSRGQKLFF
TRBV6-5 | CASRSPDRAGYGYTF
TRBV28 | CASGTGGNTEAFF
TRBV18 | CASSSSSYEQYF
TRBV6-6 | CASSPRSGGYYGYTF
TRBV9 | CAISRECYGYTF
TRBV7-6 | CASSPRPGGTGDEQFF
TRBV27 | CASSNSQETQYF
TRBV7-2 | CASSSPGYNEQFF
TRBV2 | CASSAGGYAEAFF
TRBV2 | CASKTITEGANSPLHF
TRBV7-6 | CASSSWDRPNEKLFF
TRBV6-4 | CASSVTGIGQGEKLFF
TRBV4-2 | CASSQGTDTDTQYF
TRBV19 | CASSPRQVSNQPQHF
TRBV7-2 | CASSRGGPRDTQYF
TRBV2 | CASRSSGLAGTGELFF
TRBV13 | CAAGASTVYGYTF
TRBV5-1 | CASSSSSTDTQYF